The rows below give T cell receptor beta chains drawn from one sample of a study of shared clonotypes between healthy human individuals. Assay: immunoSEQ multiplex PCR; the TCRdb copy retains only in-frame clones and omits some. In the table there are about 2.4 million clones, approximately 93% of which are singletons. The sequencing sample was made of naive CD4+ T cells from PBMCs. These receptors were obtained from a man aged 18 to 29 in good health. Some clones in this sample may be carry-over from other donors' samples. CDR3s include the opening cysteine and the closing phenylalanine or tryptophan. The D gene is left open where the match is weak. Clone size is given for some rows only: seen once, a few or many times, or a class if the clone is expanded.

CDR3aa | CDR3nt | v_gene | abundance | j_gene | d_gene
CASSLSGWEQFF | TGTGCCAGCAGCCTGAGTGGGTGGGAGCAGTTCTTC | TRBV7-2 | - | TRBJ2-1 | -
CASSARTGETEAFF | TGTGCCAGCAGTGCTCGGACAGGGGAGACTGAAGCTTTCTTT | TRBV2 | few | TRBJ1-1 | TRBD1
CAWSGRPGNTIYF | TGTGCCTGGAGCGGACGGCCTGGAAACACCATATATTTT | TRBV30 | - | TRBJ1-3 | -
CASSEAGTGTYGYTF | TGTGCCAGCAGTGAAGCCGGGACAGGGACGTATGGCTACACCTTC | TRBV6-1 | - | TRBJ1-2 | TRBD1
CASSYQPITGELFF | TGTGCCAGCAGTTACCAGCCCATCACCGGGGAGCTGTTTTTT | TRBV6-5 | - | TRBJ2-2 | -
CASSLQGSTEAFF | TGTGCCAGCAGCCTACAGGGAAGCACTGAAGCTTTCTTT | TRBV11-3 | once | TRBJ1-1 | -
CSVEGRTTILQSGEQFF | TGCAGCGTTGAGGGGAGGACAACAATTCTCCAAAGCGGTGAGCAGTTCTTC | TRBV29-1 | - | TRBJ2-1 | -
CASSRRDATPGANVLTF | TGTGCCAGCAGTCGACGGGACGCTACCCCTGGGGCCAACGTCCTGACTTTC | TRBV25-1 | - | TRBJ2-6 | -
CASSSGRSIQETQYF | TGCGCCAGCAGCTCGGGACGGTCTATCCAAGAGACCCAGTACTTC | TRBV5-1 | - | TRBJ2-5 | -
CASSVRLAASTDTQYF | TGTGCCAGCAGCGTGAGACTAGCGGCTAGCACAGATACGCAGTATTTT | TRBV9 | - | TRBJ2-3 | TRBD2
CASVLLRPDTQYF | TGTGCCAGCGTCCTGCTCCGCCCAGATACGCAGTATTTT | TRBV6-4 | once | TRBJ2-3 | -
CASSLDGIGVKHF | TGCGCCAGCAGCTTGGACGGCATTGGTGTCAAGCATTTT | TRBV5-1 | - | TRBJ1-5 | -
CASGLGWSGQRDTEAFF | TGTGCTAGTGGTTTGGGTTGGTCGGGACAGAGGGACACTGAAGCTTTCTTT | TRBV12-5 | - | TRBJ1-1 | TRBD1
CASSPQLHSYFNEKLFF | TGTGCCAGCAGCCCGCAGTTACACTCCTACTTTAATGAAAAACTGTTTTTT | TRBV7-9 | - | TRBJ1-4 | -
CSAPRDDEQYF | TGCAGTGCCCCTCGGGATGACGAGCAGTACTTC | TRBV20-1 | - | TRBJ2-7 | -
CASSLTADRVSGELFF | TGTGCCAGCAGCTTAACGGCGGACCGGGTTTCCGGGGAGCTGTTTTTT | TRBV7-3 | once | TRBJ2-2 | -
CASSPRALLSTGELFF | TGTGCCAGCAGCCCCCGGGCCCTCTTATCCACCGGGGAGCTGTTTTTT | TRBV7-2 | - | TRBJ2-2 | -
CSAWAGGNTF | - | TRBV20-1 | few | TRBJ1-2 | -
CASSPSVPRATGELFF | TGTGCCAGCTCACCGAGCGTCCCGCGGGCCACCGGGGAGCTGTTTTTT | TRBV18 | - | TRBJ2-2 | -
CASRPGQVVYEQYF | TGTGCCAGCCGACCGGGACAGGTGGTCTACGAGCAGTACTTC | TRBV28 | - | TRBJ2-7 | TRBD1
CAWSVRWTGDGKLFF | TGTGCCTGGAGTGTACGGTGGACGGGGGATGGAAAACTGTTTTTT | TRBV30 | - | TRBJ1-4 | -
CASSVARAGVEKLFF | TGTGCCAGCAGCGTAGCTCGGGCAGGGGTGGAAAAACTGTTTTTT | TRBV9 | once | TRBJ1-4 | -
CASSYPTGETHPGFYEQYF | TGCGCCAGCAGCTACCCGACAGGCGAAACCCACCCAGGGTTTTACGAGCAGTACTTC | TRBV5-1 | - | TRBJ2-7 | -